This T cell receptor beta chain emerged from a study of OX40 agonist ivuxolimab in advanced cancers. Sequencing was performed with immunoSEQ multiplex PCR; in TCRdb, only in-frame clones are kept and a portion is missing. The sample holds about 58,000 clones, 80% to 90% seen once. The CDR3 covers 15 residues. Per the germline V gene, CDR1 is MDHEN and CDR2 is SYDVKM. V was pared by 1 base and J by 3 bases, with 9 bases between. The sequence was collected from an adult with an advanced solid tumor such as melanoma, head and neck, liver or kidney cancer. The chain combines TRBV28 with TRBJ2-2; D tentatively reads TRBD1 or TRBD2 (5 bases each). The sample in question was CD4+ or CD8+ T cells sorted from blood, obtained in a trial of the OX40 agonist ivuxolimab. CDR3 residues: CASSLYRGHTGELFF. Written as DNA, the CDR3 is TGTGCCAGCAGTTTATACCGGGGCCACACCGGGGAGCTGTTTTTT.